This T cell receptor (beta chain) was captured in a study of identical twins. TCRdb used MiXCR to reprocess the 5' RACE reads, holding one entry per CDR3 protein. The sample has about 220,000 distinct CDR3 sequences, roughly 7.1% seen once. With respect to this clonotype: Its antigen is not known.

The CDR3 has 14 amino acids. Germline values: CDR1 PRHDT, CDR2 FYEKMQ (reference sequence). V lost 5 bases to trimming and J lost 2 bases, with 13 bases between them. Findings and limits, study-wide: Models, which agreed with sharing between unrelated individuals, nonetheless underestimated the out-of-frame TCR alpha sharing seen in monozygotic twins.

These data are also associated with another study on T cells expressing NK-cell markers. Per that paper: Of CD8+ T cells, about 1.0-8% belonged to dominant NKG2C+ clonotypes in six donors.

The sample was CD8+ T cells sorted from blood. The sequence was collected from a woman between 18 and 29 years old in good health. The chain employs TRBV13 and TRBJ2-7, with D tentatively TRBD1 (5 bases). The CDR3 reads CASSPQGLAYEQYF. For the CDR3, the DNA is TGTGCCAGCAGCCCTCAGGGCCTGGCCTACGAGCAGTACTTC.